One sample yielded the 16 T cell receptor beta chains listed below, sequenced in a study of blood T cells in healthy people across ages. Combining a sample-barcoded 5' primer with a J-beta primer mix, a second PCR ran for about 6 to 11 cycles. One entry per CDR3 protein results from TCRdb running MiXCR on the 5' RACE reads. The data hold some 920,000 distinct CDR3 sequences, with roughly 51% observed a single time. Sample: blood. The receptors originated from a woman between 55 and 75 years old in good health.

J is TRBJ1-5 and V is TRBV10-2; tentative D call: TRBD1 (6 bases). Germline CDR1 and CDR2: WSHSY and SAAADI. The ends were cut back, 3 bases at V and 7 bases at J, with 13 bases in the middle. This CDR3 contains 14 residues. CDR3 DNA: TGCGCCAGCAGTGATAGACAGGTGCGCCAGCCCCAGCATTTT. Translated, it gives CASSDRQVRQPQHF.

The chain combines TRBV27 with TRBJ2-7; D may correspond to TRBD1 or TRBD2 (5 bases each). The CDR3 has 14 residues. Trimming removed 5 bases at V and 3 bases at J, with 14 bases between. Germline loops: CDR1 MNHEY, CDR2 SMNVEV (reference sequence). The CDR3 coding sequence is TGTGCCAGCAGTCTCCGGGACGGAGTCTACGAGCAGTACTTC. Protein sequence: CASSLRDGVYEQYF.

Details on this clonotype: A much larger clonotype is one base distant, so this may be a read error. The chain uses TRBV5-1 and TRBJ1-1; D is possibly TRBD1 (6 bases). This CDR3 spans 15 amino acids. The germline CDR1 and CDR2 sequences are SGHRS and YFSETQ. V lost 1 base, J lost 6 bases, and 16 bases lay in between. In DNA, the CDR3 is TGCGCCAGCAGCTTGATTGGACAGTCCTACGCTGAAGCTTTCTTT. As protein: CASSLIGQSYAEAFF.

This clonotype showed up just a few times. The chain employs TRBV11-2 and TRBJ2-7, with 10 bases lining up with TRBD2. The CDR3 runs to 16 residues. CDR1 is SGHAT, CDR2 FQNNGV, per germline. The trim removed 5 bases at V and 2 bases at J, leaving 9 bases unmatched. CDR3 protein: CASSTRGLAGAYEQYF. CDR3 sequence (DNA): TGTGCCAGCAGCACCCGAGGGCTAGCGGGAGCCTACGAGCAGTACTTC.

The chain uses TRBV20-1 and TRBJ2-7; 10 bases align to TRBD1. Unmatched junction bases numbered 6, after V lost 5 bases and J lost 5 bases. The CDR3 is 13 residues long. The germline gives CDR1 DFQATT, CDR2 SNEGSKA (reference sequence). CDR3 protein: CSAERQGADEQYF. The CDR3, as DNA: TGCAGTGCTGAGCGACAGGGGGCGGACGAGCAGTACTTC.

This CDR3 reads CSATQGVSRKLFF. The CDR3 DNA reads as TGCAGTGCCACTCAGGGGGTTTCGAGGAAACTGTTTTTT. The rearrangement joins TRBV20-1 to TRBJ1-4; 7 bases match TRBD1. The V and J ends lost 6 bases and 11 bases, in that order; junction bases with no gene match: 12. CDR3 length equals 13 residues. In germline, CDR1 is DFQATT, CDR2 SNEGSKA (reference sequence).

The CDR3 sequence is CASSFLAGVVTDTQYF. Here the CDR3 DNA reads TGTGCCAGCAGTTTCCTAGCGGGAGTTGTCACAGATACGCAGTATTTT. This chain links TRBV12-3 or TRBV12-4 with TRBJ2-3; the match to TRBD2 covers 10 bases. The CDR3 covers 16 residues. The ends lost 3 bases at V and 2 bases at J; junction bases unmatched: 5.

This sequence joins TRBV5-1 and TRBJ2-3; 10 bases match TRBD2. Germline CDR1 is SGHRS and CDR2 is YFSETQ. Unmatched junction bases numbered 4, after V lost 2 bases and J lost 4 bases. This CDR3 is 15 amino acids long. The CDR3 coding sequence is TGCGCCAGCAGCTTCGCTAGCGGGAGCGCAGATACGCAGTATTTT. Protein sequence: CASSFASGSADTQYF. Full variable domain (remainder filled in from reference TRBV5-1 and TRBJ2-3): KAGVTQTPRYLIKTRGQQVTLSCSPISGHRSVSWYQQTPGQGLQFLFEYFSETQRNKGNFPGRFSGRQFSNSRSEMNVSTLELGDSALYLCASSFASGSADTQYFGPGTRLTVL.

The chain employs TRBV13 and TRBJ2-4, with D uncertain. The J call may be wrong; the DNA end is better matched by TRBJ2-7. Germline-derived CDR1 and CDR2 are PRHDT and FYEKMQ (reference sequence). The CDR3 has 13 residues. The CDR3 protein is CASSLGPYYEQYF. The CDR3 DNA sequence: TGTGCCAGCAGCTTAGGACCTTATTACGAGCAGTACTTC.

The V and J genes are TRBV20-1 and TRBJ1-4; D might be TRBD1 (5 bases). Germline CDR1 DFQATT, CDR2 SNEGSKA (reference sequence). CDR3 length: 13 amino acids. Trimming removed 6 bases from V and 13 bases from J, with 21 bases in between. The CDR3: CSAQTDIGTGLFF. The DNA for the CDR3 is TGCAGTGCCCAAACGGACATTGGAACGGGACTGTTTTTT.

In its sample, this clonotype was seen many times. V usage is TRBV7-9 and J usage is TRBJ2-3, with D perhaps being TRBD1 or TRBD2 (5 bases each). Trimming shortened V by 2 bases and J by 3 bases, and 27 bases separated the two germline ends. CDR3 length: 20 amino acids. CDR1 is SEHNR, CDR2 FQNEAQ, per germline (reference sequence). CDR3 nucleotide sequence: TGTGCCAGCAGCTTATGGGGGATCAACCGGGGCGCCAAGCCAACAGATACGCAGTATTTT. Amino acids: CASSLWGINRGAKPTDTQYF.

This clonotype occurred a few times. This chain links TRBV2 with TRBJ2-7; the match to TRBD1 covers 11 bases. The CDR3 has 14 residues. Germline-derived CDR1 and CDR2 are SNHLY and FYNNEI. The V gene end was trimmed by 6 bases and the J gene end by 3 bases; junction bases not matched to a gene: 4. The CDR3 nucleotides read TGTGCCAGCAGAGCCGGGACAGGGGGCTACGAGCAGTACTTC. Translated, it gives CASRAGTGGYEQYF. The full variable domain, completed using reference TRBV2 and TRBJ2-7, is EPEVTQTPSHQVTQMGQEVILRCVPISNHLYFYWYRQILGQKVEFLVSFYNNEISEKSEIFDDQFSVERPDGSNFTLKIRSTKLEDSAMYFCASRAGTGGYEQYFGPGTRLTVT.

The CDR3 reads CASSQVPGAWGEQYF. CDR3 sequence (DNA): TGCGCCAGCAGCCAAGTGCCAGGGGCTTGGGGGGAGCAGTACTTC. J is TRBJ2-7 and V is TRBV4-3; D perhaps matches TRBD1 (6 bases). Trimming left V 1 base short and J 7 bases short, with 17 bases between. This CDR3 has 15 residues. Looked up from germline, CDR1 is LGHNA and CDR2 is YSLEER.

This clonotype was counted a few times. This chain links TRBV20-1 with TRBJ1-2, with no clear D. The germline gives CDR1 DFQATT, CDR2 SNEGSKA (reference sequence). This CDR3 spans 12 amino acids. V lost 5 bases to trimming and J lost 1 base, with 8 bases between them. CDR3 DNA sequence: TGCAGTGCTCCGGTCAATAACTATGGCTACACCTTC. This encodes CSAPVNNYGYTF.

This clonotype showed up just a few times. The chain recombines TRBV25-1 with TRBJ2-5; D call uncertain. Deletions cut 1 base from V and 3 bases from J, with 9 bases between. Germline assignment: CDR1 MGHDK and CDR2 SYGVNS. The CDR3 is made up of 14 amino acids. The CDR3 DNA reads TGTGCCAGCAGTGAATTCGTACAAGAAGAGACCCAGTACTTC. Its translation is CASSEFVQEETQYF.

The rearrangement joins TRBV5-6 to TRBJ2-4; 7 nucleotides agree with TRBD1. The better agreement between TRBJ2-7 and the DNA end casts doubt on the J call. The germline V gene encodes CDR1 SGHDT and CDR2 YYEEEE. There are 14 residues in the CDR3. The DNA for the CDR3 is TGTGCCAGCAGCGTGGACAGGATTAACTACGAGCAGTACTTC. Its protein product is CASSVDRINYEQYF.